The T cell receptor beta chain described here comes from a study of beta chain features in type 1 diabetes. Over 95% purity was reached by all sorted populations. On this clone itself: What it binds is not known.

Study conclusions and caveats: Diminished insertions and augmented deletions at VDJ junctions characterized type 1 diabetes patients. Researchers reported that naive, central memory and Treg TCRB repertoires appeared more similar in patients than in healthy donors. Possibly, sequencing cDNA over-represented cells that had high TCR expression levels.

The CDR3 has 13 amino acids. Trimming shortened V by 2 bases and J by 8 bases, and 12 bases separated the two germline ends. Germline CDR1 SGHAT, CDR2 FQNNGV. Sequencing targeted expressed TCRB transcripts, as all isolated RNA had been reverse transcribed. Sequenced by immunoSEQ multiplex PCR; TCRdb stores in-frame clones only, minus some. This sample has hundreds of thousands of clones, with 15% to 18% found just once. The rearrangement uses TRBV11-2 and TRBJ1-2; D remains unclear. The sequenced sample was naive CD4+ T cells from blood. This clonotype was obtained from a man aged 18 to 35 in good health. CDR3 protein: CASSLLHTWGYTF. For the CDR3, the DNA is TGTGCCAGCAGCTTACTTCACACGTGGGGCTACACCTTC. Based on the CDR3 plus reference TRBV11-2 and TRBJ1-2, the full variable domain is EAGVAQSPRYKIIEKRQSVAFWCNPISGHATLYWYQQILGQGPKLLIQFQNNGVVDDSQLPKDRFSAERLKGVDSTLKIQPAKLEDSAVYLCASSLLHTWGYTFGSGTRLTVV.